One sample yielded the 25 T cell receptor beta chains listed below, sequenced in a study of chemoradiotherapy in HPV16-positive cancers. TCRdb's table, derived via immunoSEQ multiplex PCR, lists solely in-frame clones and lacks some. Here the sample spans more than 10,000 clones, less than 90% being singletons. Sequencing used blood, obtained from a patient who underwent chemoradiotherapy. The receptors stem from a human donor with HPV-associated anogenital cancer.

This sequence joins TRBV11-2 and TRBJ1-1; the D gene is possibly TRBD1 (5 bases). Germline V gene lookup returns CDR1 SGHAT and CDR2 FQNNGV. This CDR3 has 16 amino acids. Deletions cut 1 base from V and 8 bases from J, with 20 bases between. In DNA form, the CDR3 reads TGTGCCAGCAGCTTAGTGGGGAGGGGCCGCCCCCCGGAAGCTTTCTTT. It specifies CASSLVGRGRPPEAFF.

The rearrangement joins TRBV4-1 to TRBJ1-6; no clear D. Germline-derived CDR1 and CDR2 are MGHRA and YSYEKL. V lost 1 base, J lost 10 bases, and 8 bases lay in between. This CDR3 is built from 13 residues. CDR3 sequence (DNA): TGCGCCAGCAGCCAAGTCAACGGGTCACCCCTCCACTTT. It encodes CASSQVNGSPLHF.

V gene TRBV5-1 combines with J gene TRBJ2-5, with 14 positions matching TRBD2. The CDR3 has 17 amino acids. The junction had 7 bases not matched to a gene; V was cut back by 1 base and J by 5 bases. The V gene's germline CDR1 is SGHRS and CDR2 YFSETQ. The CDR3 region has the DNA TGCGCCAGCAGCTTGTCGACTAGCGGGGGGGCCGGGGAGACCCAGTACTTC. Amino acids: CASSLSTSGGAGETQYF.

A note on this clone: This sample includes further DNA sequences coding for the same CDR3. The chain carries TRBV7-6 and TRBJ1-3, with D perhaps TRBD1 (6 bases). V was shortened by 1 base and J by 8 bases, with 9 bases between the two germline ends. The CDR3 is 13 amino acids. Germline CDR1 is SGHVS and CDR2 is FNYEAQ. CDR3 sequence reads: CASSLDRDHTIYF. In nucleotides, the CDR3 is TGTGCCAGCAGCTTAGACAGGGACCACACCATATATTTT.

With regard to this clone: Relative to the germline gene, one junction end is altered; a read error may explain this. The rearrangement links TRBV7-8 to TRBJ2-7; D is perhaps TRBD1 (6 bases). The germline V gene encodes CDR1 SGHVS and CDR2 FQNEAQ. The CDR3 is 14 residues long. The CDR3 DNA follows: TGTGCCAGCAGCCCCGGGACAATCTCCCACGAGCAGTACTTC. This translates into CASSPGTISHEQYF.

The chain carries TRBV7-2 and TRBJ1-2; D is unclear. CDR3 length: 13 residues. V was shortened by 5 bases and J by 6 bases, with 13 bases between the two germline ends. Germline V gene data show CDR1 as SGHTA and CDR2 as FQGNSA. The CDR3: CASSRRLAHGYTF. The DNA of the CDR3 is TGTGCCAGCAGCCGCAGGTTGGCGCATGGCTACACCTTC.

V and J are TRBV4-2 and TRBJ2-5; 9 bases map to TRBD1. V was clipped by 0 bases and J by 5 bases; unmatched bases: 4. The CDR3 covers 15 residues. CDR1 LGHNA and CDR2 YNFKEQ come from the germline V gene. In nucleotides, the CDR3 is TGTGCCAGCAGCCAAGAGGGACAGGGAAGGGAGACCCAGTACTTC. Encoded protein: CASSQEGQGRETQYF.

This clone was detected a few times. The chain uses TRBV4-3 and TRBJ1-6; D is unresolved. This CDR3 contains 15 residues. Germline lookup yields CDR1 LGHNA and CDR2 YSLEER. Trimming removed 1 base at V and 9 bases at J, with 13 bases between. The CDR3 DNA follows: TGCGCCAGCAGCCAAGTGGCCGAATGGGGTTCACCCCTCCACTTT. Residues: CASSQVAEWGSPLHF.

The chain is built from TRBV5-1 and TRBJ2-3; 8 nucleotides align to TRBD2. Germline V CDR1 and CDR2: SGHRS, YFSETQ. The CDR3 is 14 residues long. V trimming: 3 bases; J trimming: 5 bases; junction bases outside the gene matches: 5. The CDR3: CASSSDGGVDTQYF. The CDR3 bases are TGCGCCAGCAGCTCGGACGGGGGGGTAGATACGCAGTATTTT.

The V gene is TRBV5-1, the J gene TRBJ2-2, with 9 bases aligning to TRBD1. V shed 0 bases and J 3 bases; nucleotides not matched to a gene: 3. Germline CDR1 reads SGHRS; CDR2 reads YFSETQ. This CDR3 has 16 residues. The CDR3 DNA follows: TGCGCCAGCAGCTTGGTAACAGGGGGCGACACCGGGGAGCTGTTTTTT. This codes for CASSLVTGGDTGELFF.

The chain uses TRBV18 and TRBJ2-1, with 8 nucleotides matching TRBD1. The germline CDR1 and CDR2 sequences are KGHSH and LQKENI. Trimming removed 4 bases from V and 4 bases from J; junction bases left unmatched: 9. The CDR3 has 16 residues. The CDR3 DNA reads as TGTGCCAGCTCACTAGGACAGGGAGTTTTGTACAATGAGCAGTTCTTC. It yields the protein CASSLGQGVLYNEQFF. Drawing the rest from reference TRBV18 and TRBJ2-1, the complete variable domain is NAGVMQNPRHLVRRRGQEARLRCSPMKGHSHVYWYRQLPEEGLKFMVYLQKENIIDESGMPKERFSAEFPKEGPSILRIQQVVRGDSAAYFCASSLGQGVLYNEQFFGPGTRLTVL.

This clone was observed a single time. V usage is TRBV2 and J usage is TRBJ2-3, with TRBD2 identical over 11 bases. Germline lookup yields CDR1 SNHLY and CDR2 FYNNEI. V lost 6 bases and J lost 0; bases outside the gene matches: 14. The CDR3 sequence is 19 residues long. CDR3 protein: CASRGVTSGGRTSTDTQYF. The CDR3, as DNA: TGTGCCAGCAGAGGCGTAACTAGCGGGGGCAGAACTAGCACAGATACGCAGTATTTT.

The V and J genes are TRBV19 and TRBJ2-1; D ambiguous. The germline CDR1 and CDR2 sequences are LNHDA and SQIVND (reference sequence). The V end lost 9 bases, the J end lost 0 bases, and 15 bases lay between the germline ends. The CDR3 has 15 residues. The CDR3 region has the DNA TGTGCCAGACCTGACCGGGTCGGCTCCTACAATGAGCAGTTCTTC. Amino acid sequence: CARPDRVGSYNEQFF.

This clone was counted once. The gene calls are TRBV6-6 and TRBJ1-1; D call uncertain. Germline V gene sequence: CDR1 MNHNY, CDR2 SVGAGI (reference sequence). The CDR3 spans 11 residues. Trimming removed 1 base at V and 7 bases at J, with 4 bases between. CDR3 in amino acids: CASSYLGEAFF. The CDR3 DNA sequence: TGTGCCAGCAGTTACTTAGGTGAAGCTTTCTTT.

This clone was counted only a few times. The chain links TRBV2 to TRBJ1-2, with D perhaps TRBD1 (5 bases). CDR3 size: 15 residues. Trimming shortened V by 6 bases and J by 0 bases, and 14 bases separated the two germline ends. The germline V gene encodes CDR1 SNHLY and CDR2 FYNNEI. CDR3 protein: CASSPDSSSNYGYTF. DNA for the CDR3: TGTGCCAGCAGCCCCGACAGTTCGTCTAACTATGGCTACACCTTC.

The rearrangement uses TRBV7-9 and TRBJ2-5; D not certain. This CDR3 has 12 residues. The V end was cut by 8 bases, the J end by 4 bases, with 11 bases between. Germline V lookup: CDR1 SEHNR, CDR2 FQNEAQ (reference sequence). Here the CDR3 DNA reads TGTGCCAGCCATTTGGGGTTAGAGACCCAGTACTTC. Translated, it gives CASHLGLETQYF.

The chain recombines TRBV7-2 with TRBJ2-6; D is undetermined. Trimming stripped 1 base from V and 4 bases from J, with 11 bases between. This CDR3 region has 16 residues. Germline CDR1 and CDR2: SGHTA and FQGNSA. The CDR3 region has the DNA TGTGCCAGCAGCTTAGTCAGCCAATCGGGGGCCAACGTCCTGACTTTC. It specifies CASSLVSQSGANVLTF.

The J gene is TRBJ2-7, the V gene TRBV4-2; tentative D call: TRBD2 (6 bases). Germline-derived CDR1 and CDR2 are LGHNA and YNFKEQ. There are 14 residues in the CDR3. V shed 0 bases and J shed 3 bases, with 9 bases lying between them. The CDR3 spells CASSQEVSGYEQYF. The CDR3 coding sequence is TGTGCCAGCAGCCAAGAAGTTAGCGGCTACGAGCAGTACTTC.

The chain uses TRBV19 and TRBJ1-5; D gene ambiguous. The V gene's germline CDR1 is LNHDA and CDR2 SQIVND (reference sequence). Trimming cost V 5 bases and J 0 bases, with 17 bases left between them. The CDR3 is 17 residues long. CDR3: CASSPLGSWDSNQPQHF. The CDR3, as DNA: TGTGCCAGTAGTCCCCTGGGGAGTTGGGATAGCAATCAGCCCCAGCATTTT.

The V and J genes are TRBV4-3 and TRBJ1-3; 9 bases are a match to TRBD1. The CDR3 loop spans 17 amino acids. V dropped 3 bases and J dropped 4; count of bases not matched to a gene: 10. In germline, CDR1 is LGHNA, CDR2 YSLEER. CDR3 amino acids: CASSHALGQGAGNTIYF. The CDR3 bases are TGCGCCAGCAGCCACGCGCTGGGACAGGGTGCGGGAAACACCATATATTTT.

Written as DNA, the CDR3 is TGTGCCAGCAGAGTTTGGGGGGGCAGCTCCTACGAGCAGTACTTC. It yields the protein CASRVWGGSSYEQYF. This chain joins TRBV6-5 and TRBJ2-7; a possible D gene is TRBD2 (7 bases). V lost 6 bases, J lost 0 bases, and 15 bases lay in between. Germline CDR1 reads MNHEY; CDR2 reads SVGAGI. The CDR3 consists of 15 residues.

The chain uses TRBV15 and TRBJ2-7; 7 bases are a match to TRBD2. V lost 9 bases and J lost 3; bases outside the gene matches: 8. Germline V gene data show CDR1 as LNHNV and CDR2 as YYDKDF (reference sequence). The CDR3 length is 13 residues. The CDR3 spells CATTRDYLYEQYF. Written as DNA, the CDR3 is TGTGCCACAACCCGGGACTACCTCTACGAGCAGTACTTC. The complete variable domain, with remaining parts taken from reference TRBV15 and TRBJ2-7, reads DAMVIQNPRYQVTQFGKPVTLSCSQTLNHNVMYWYQQKSSQAPKLLFHYYDKDFNNEADTPDNFQSRRPNTSFCFLDIRSPGLGDTAMYLCATTRDYLYEQYFGPGTRLTVT.

The chain couples TRBV19 to TRBJ2-5; D is ambiguous. The CDR3 is made up of 11 amino acids. Germline-derived CDR1 and CDR2 are LNHDA and SQIVND (reference sequence). The germline V and J ends were trimmed by 3 bases and 2 bases, with 1 base remaining between them. CDR3 residues: CASSMQETQYF. The CDR3 DNA is TGTGCCAGTAGTATGCAAGAGACCCAGTACTTC.

This sequence joins TRBV11-2 and TRBJ1-1, with 9 bases fitting TRBD1. Germline V lookup: CDR1 SGHAT, CDR2 FQNNGV. The CDR3 runs to 16 residues. Trimming removed 7 bases from V and 5 bases from J; junction bases left unmatched: 14. The CDR3 is CASTNPYRGRSTEAFF. The CDR3 coding sequence is TGTGCCAGCACCAACCCGTACAGGGGGCGTAGTACTGAAGCTTTCTTT.

The chain carries TRBV5-8 and TRBJ1-1; 7 positions agree with TRBD1. Germline trimming cut 1 base from V and 3 bases from J; bases unmatched to any gene: 3. CDR3 size: 14 residues. CDR1 and CDR2 from the germline V gene are SGHTS and YDEGEE. CDR3 nucleotides: TGTGCCAGCAGCTTGCGGCAGGGGGACACTGAAGCTTTCTTT. Encoded protein: CASSLRQGDTEAFF.